This TCR beta chain was identified during a study of blood T cell repertoires in COVID-19. Study at large: Specimens from acute and convalescent COVID-19 originated in the United States, Italy and Spain. PBMCs, B-cell-depleted T cells, or T cells were the source of the cDNA or gDNA that made up the material.

Trimming cost V 0 bases and J 5 bases; bases outside gene matches: 6. The CDR3 runs to 15 residues. From germline, CDR1 is SGHKS and CDR2 YYEKEE (reference sequence). Original analysis: How many nucleated cells were present was estimated from reference gene primer amplification. Generated by immunoSEQ multiplex PCR, the TCRdb table keeps only in-frame clones and is missing some. V and J calls and clone size follow that table, whereas D and trimming were derived from the DNA. The sample holds about 82,000 clones, 75% to 85% seen once. The chain is built from TRBV5-5 and TRBJ2-7, with TRBD2 matching 9 bases. Sequenced input: peripheral blood. The sequence was collected from a woman in her thirties or forties with active or convalescent COVID-19. The CDR3 sequence is CASSLGLAGIDEQYF. In DNA, the CDR3 is TGTGCCAGCAGCTTGGGTCTAGCGGGGATAGACGAGCAGTACTTC.